The 27 T cell receptor beta chains below come from one sample, sequenced in a study of blood T cells in healthy people across ages. A second about 6 to 11 cycle PCR used barcoded and J-beta primers. TCRdb analysed the 5' RACE reads with MiXCR anew, one entry per CDR3 protein. The data contain fewer than 1,000,000 distinct CDR3 sequences, less than 60% of them singletons. The material sequenced was blood. The receptors here all came from an elderly man in good health.

The V gene is TRBV24-1, the J gene TRBJ2-1; D is possibly TRBD1 or TRBD2 (6 bases each). Germline assignment: CDR1 KGHDR and CDR2 SFDVKD. With 0 bases removed from V and 2 bases from J, the gap between germline ends came to 10 bases. The CDR3 runs 16 residues. In DNA, the CDR3 is TGTGCCACCAGTGATTTGAGGGGGGAAACCTACAATGAGCAGTTCTTC. This sequence encodes CATSDLRGETYNEQFF.

This clonotype was recorded only once. The CDR3 coding sequence is TGTGCCAGCAGTTACCTCGGACAGGGAGGGACCCACGAGCAGTACTTC. This gives the protein CASSYLGQGGTHEQYF. The gene calls are TRBV28 and TRBJ2-4, with D tentatively TRBD1 (8 bases). The J call could be wrong; TRBJ2-7 is a better fit for the DNA end. This CDR3 has 16 residues. Germline CDR1 and CDR2: MDHEN and SYDVKM.

This clonotype was detected only a few times. CDR3 sequence: CASSLVSSGSGPDTQYF. As DNA, the CDR3 is TGCGCCAGCAGCTTGGTCTCTAGCGGGAGCGGGCCAGATACGCAGTATTTT. This sequence joins TRBV5-1 and TRBJ2-3; TRBD2 agrees at 10 bases. The CDR3 consists of 17 residues. In germline, CDR1 is SGHRS, CDR2 YFSETQ. V lost 0 bases, J lost 4 bases, and 8 bases stayed unmatched.

The rearrangement joins TRBV6-5 to TRBJ2-5; D tentatively fits TRBD1 or TRBD2 (6 bases each). The V end lost 5 bases, the J end lost 11 bases, and 15 bases lay between the germline ends. This CDR3 comprises 12 residues. Germline V gene data show CDR1 as MNHEY and CDR2 as SVGAGI. Here the CDR3 DNA reads TGTGCCAGCAGTGAGACTAGACAGGAGCAGTACTTC. It is translated as CASSETRQEQYF.

The chain carries TRBV20-1 and TRBJ2-1; 7 bases map to TRBD1. The ends lost 4 bases at V and 3 bases at J; junction bases unmatched: 12. The CDR3 spans 16 residues. Germline V gene sequence: CDR1 DFQATT, CDR2 SNEGSKA (reference sequence). CDR3 sequence: CSATQPRQGLYNEQFF. The CDR3 DNA reads TGCAGTGCTACCCAGCCACGACAGGGCCTCTACAATGAGCAGTTCTTC.

The chain carries TRBV12-3 or TRBV12-4 and TRBJ2-2; TRBD1 aligns across 9 bases. V shed 5 bases and J 0 bases; nucleotides not matched to a gene: 7. The CDR3 is made up of 17 amino acids. In nucleotides, the CDR3 is TGTGCCAGCAGTGCCCGACAGGGGGTGACGAACACCGGGGAGCTGTTTTTT. Its translation is CASSARQGVTNTGELFF.

The CDR3 DNA follows: TGTGCCAGCAGCTATGAAAGCACCTCACCCCTCCACTTT. It is translated as CASSYESTSPLHF. The chain carries TRBV7-8 and TRBJ1-6, with unresolved D. The ends were cut back, 4 bases at V and 10 bases at J, with 11 bases in the middle. CDR3 length: 13 residues. Looked up from germline, CDR1 is SGHVS and CDR2 is FQNEAQ.

The V gene is TRBV28, the J gene TRBJ2-1; D may correspond to TRBD1 or TRBD2 (5 bases each). The CDR3 totals 15 residues. The V gene's germline CDR1 is MDHEN and CDR2 SYDVKM. Between the trimmed V and J ends, which lost 4 bases and 10 bases, there was a span of 20 bases. The CDR3: CASSSSGTVTYEQFF. CDR3 DNA: TGTGCCAGCAGTTCCTCCGGGACGGTGACCTACGAGCAGTTCTTC.

The chain joins TRBV12-3 or TRBV12-4 to TRBJ1-1; weak D call: TRBD1 (5 bases). CDR3 size: 13 residues. The ends were cut back, 4 bases at V and 8 bases at J, with 14 bases in the middle. The CDR3 DNA reads as TGTGCCAGCAGTTCGACAGTGGCAAGGGAAGCTTTCTTT. Its translation is CASSSTVAREAFF.

The V gene is TRBV28, the J gene TRBJ2-1, with D perhaps being TRBD1 or TRBD2 (5 bases each). Germline V gene data show CDR1 as MDHEN and CDR2 as SYDVKM. The V and J ends lost 3 bases and 10 bases respectively, with 22 bases between them. There are 16 residues in the CDR3. The CDR3 here is CASSLSGRLYPYEQFF. In DNA, the CDR3 is TGTGCCAGCAGTTTGTCGGGACGCCTGTACCCCTACGAGCAGTTCTTC.

This chain joins TRBV10-3 and TRBJ2-3, with 12 nucleotides matching TRBD2. The CDR3 sequence is 15 residues long. The germline V gene encodes CDR1 ENHRY and CDR2 SYGVKD. J gave up 3 bases and V 5 bases, and 3 bases lay outside the gene matches. CDR3 nucleotides: TGTGCCATCAGTCGCGGACTAGCGGGGACAGATACGCAGTATTTT. Its translation: CAISRGLAGTDTQYF.

Remarks on this clonotype: A read error may explain this, as a much larger clone is one base away. DNA for the CDR3: TGTGCCAGCAGTTTTAGCGGGATACCCTACGAGCAGTTCTTC. Translation gives CASSFSGIPYEQFF. The V and J genes are TRBV28 and TRBJ2-1; 8 bases line up with TRBD2. CDR1 MDHEN and CDR2 SYDVKM come from the germline V gene. The CDR3 totals 14 residues. Germline trimming cut 3 bases from V and 10 bases from J; bases unmatched to any gene: 8.

This clonotype was seen at least ten times. V is TRBV4-2 and J is TRBJ2-7; 9 bases fit TRBD1. The CDR3 has 15 amino acids. Germline V gene sequence: CDR1 LGHNA, CDR2 YNFKEQ. Trimming cost V 5 bases and J 0 bases; bases outside gene matches: 5. The CDR3 DNA sequence: TGTGCCAGCAGCGGTTGGACAGGGGCCTCCTACGAGCAGTACTTC. Translated, it gives CASSGWTGASYEQYF.

V gene TRBV20-1 combines with J gene TRBJ1-2; perhaps TRBD1 as D (6 bases). Trimming took off 3 bases at V and 4 bases at J, with 18 bases between the two ends. This CDR3 is 15 amino acids long. Germline values: CDR1 DFQATT, CDR2 SNEGSKA (reference sequence). The CDR3 region has the DNA TGCAGTGCTAGGGCAGGGGCGCAGGGACTCTATGGCTACACCTTC. It codes for CSARAGAQGLYGYTF.

V gene TRBV5-5 combines with J gene TRBJ2-3; D ambiguous. The V and J ends lost 0 bases and 7 bases respectively, with 12 bases between them. The CDR3 is 14 amino acids. CDR1 and CDR2 (germline): SGHKS, YYEKEE (reference sequence). The CDR3, as DNA: TGTGCCAGCAGCTTGGTAGGAGTGGGGAATACGCAGTATTTT. It codes for CASSLVGVGNTQYF. Drawing the rest from reference TRBV5-5 and TRBJ2-3, the complete variable domain is DAGVTQSPTHLIKTRGQQVTLRCSPISGHKSVSWYQQVLGQGPQFIFQYYEKEERGRGNFPDRFSARQFPNYSSELNVNALLLGDSALYLCASSLVGVGNTQYFGPGTRLTVL.

J is TRBJ2-3 and V is TRBV20-1; TRBD2 matches at 7 bases. This CDR3 is built from 15 residues. With 3 bases clipped from V and 4 bases from J, the junction kept 10 bases outside the gene matches. The germline V gene encodes CDR1 DFQATT and CDR2 SNEGSKA (reference sequence). CDR3 region: CSASYLAGVPDTQYF. The CDR3 DNA sequence: TGCAGTGCTAGTTATTTGGCGGGAGTCCCAGATACGCAGTATTTT.

This clonotype occurred a few times. This chain connects TRBV4-2 to TRBJ2-7; 9 positions match TRBD1. This CDR3 spans 15 amino acids. V lost 3 bases and J lost 5; bases outside the gene matches: 8. Germline CDR1 is LGHNA and CDR2 is YNFKEQ. The CDR3 is CASSHPGTGPNEQYF. The DNA of the CDR3 is TGTGCCAGCAGCCATCCCGGGACAGGGCCCAACGAGCAGTACTTC.

In regard to this clonotype: A much larger clone differs from this one at a single base, so this may be a read error. The rearrangement links TRBV29-1 to TRBJ2-7; 8 nucleotides agree with TRBD2. V gave up 6 bases and J gave up 0 bases; unmatched junction bases: 13. CDR1 is SQVTM and CDR2 is ANQGSEA in the germline V gene. The CDR3 extends over 16 amino acids. In nucleotides, the CDR3 is TGCAGCGTCGCCGGACGAGCGGGAGCCAACTCCTACGAGCAGTACTTC. Its protein product is CSVAGRAGANSYEQYF.

The J gene is TRBJ1-2, the V gene TRBV20-1; possible D gene TRBD1, 6 bases. Germline assignment: CDR1 DFQATT and CDR2 SNEGSKA (reference sequence). V lost 5 bases and J 7 bases, leaving 20 bases between the germline ends. This CDR3 contains 14 residues. In nucleotides, the CDR3 is TGCAGTGCTGGGGGGGACAAGGGTGACTTTGGCTACACCTTC. Amino acid sequence: CSAGGDKGDFGYTF.

In its sample, this clonotype was seen a few times. CDR3 nucleotide sequence: TGCAGCGCCCTAGGCCGGAGGAATGAGCAGTTCTTC. This codes for CSALGRRNEQFF. V and J are TRBV29-1 and TRBJ2-1, with D maybe TRBD2 (5 bases). V was clipped by 7 bases and J by 7 bases, with 14 bases between them. This CDR3 comprises 12 residues. Germline CDR1 SQVTM, CDR2 ANQGSEA.

This clonotype was seen more than once but under ten times. The chain is built from TRBV2 and TRBJ1-2, with 9 nucleotides matching TRBD1. With V trimmed by 10 bases and J by 8 bases, 17 bases remained unmatched. Germline assignment: CDR1 SNHLY and CDR2 FYNNEI. The CDR3 is made up of 15 amino acids. The CDR3 region has the DNA TGTGCCACCTCCTCACTAACAGGGGGCGTGGGAGGCTACACCTTC. Residues: CATSSLTGGVGGYTF.

As concerns this clonotype: A much bigger clone sits one base away, suggesting this may be a read error. The V call is TRBV12-3 or TRBV12-4, the J call TRBJ2-3; possibly TRBD2 for D (5 bases). This CDR3 comprises 14 residues. The CDR3, as DNA: TGTGCCAGCAGTTTGAGAGTGGGAGCAGATACGGAGTATTTT. Its protein product is CASSLRVGADTEYF.

The chain is built from TRBV2 and TRBJ1-1, with no clear D. In germline, CDR1 is SNHLY, CDR2 FYNNEI. CDR3 size: 13 residues. V dropped 8 bases and J dropped 1 base, with 11 bases sitting between them. CDR3 DNA sequence: TGTGCCAGCTCGGCGGAGACGAACACTGAAGCTTTCTTT. Protein product: CASSAETNTEAFF. The full variable domain, with the rest looked up from reference TRBV2 and TRBJ1-1, is EPEVTQTPSHQVTQMGQEVILRCVPISNHLYFYWYRQILGQKVEFLVSFYNNEISEKSEIFDDQFSVERPDGSNFTLKIRSTKLEDSAMYFCASSAETNTEAFFGQGTRLTVV.

This clonotype was recorded many times. The rearrangement links TRBV7-6 to TRBJ2-1, with 7 nucleotides matching TRBD1. The CDR3 runs to 16 residues. V gave up 0 bases and J gave up 3 bases; unmatched junction bases: 5. Germline CDR1 is SGHVS and CDR2 is FNYEAQ. CDR3 amino acids: CASSLATQGDYNEQFF. CDR3 coding DNA: TGTGCCAGCAGCTTAGCTACTCAGGGGGACTACAATGAGCAGTTCTTC.

The DNA for the CDR3 is TGTGCCAGCAGTGGGAGGGACAGCTCCTACAATGAGCAGTACTTC. This translates into CASSGRDSSYNEQYF. The genes are TRBV6-1 and TRBJ2-7; D perhaps matches TRBD1 (7 bases). Trimming pared 4 bases from V and 7 bases from J, leaving 20 bases between. The CDR3 spans 15 residues. Germline values: CDR1 MNHNS, CDR2 SASEGT.

This chain uses TRBV12-3 or TRBV12-4 with TRBJ2-5, with 10 bases matching TRBD1. CDR3 length equals 13 residues. V dropped 5 bases and J dropped 11; count of bases not matched to a gene: 8. The CDR3 coding sequence is TGTGCCAGCAGTCGGGACAGGGGTTACAAGCAGTACTTC. Translating it yields CASSRDRGYKQYF.

Here the CDR3 DNA reads TGTGCCATCAGTGAGTCTGCTAGCGGGAGGGCCTTCTATGAGCAGTTCTTC. Encoded protein: CAISESASGRAFYEQFF. J is TRBJ2-1 and V is TRBV10-3, with 12 bases identical to TRBD2. This CDR3 spans 17 amino acids. CDR1 ENHRY and CDR2 SYGVKD come from the germline V gene. The J segment lost 8 bases and the V segment lost 0 bases, leaving 8 bases of the junction unmatched.